This T cell receptor (beta chain) came from a study of blood T cells in healthy people across ages. It was with a sample-barcoded 5' primer and a J-beta primer mix that a second PCR of about 6 to 11 cycles was run. TCRdb ran MiXCR on the 5' RACE reads and lists one entry per CDR3 protein. The sample includes approximately 900,000 distinct CDR3 sequences, roughly 28% seen only once; the top ten take about 9.4%. In its sample, this clonotype was seen many times. The same data also contributed to another study, on T cells of mothers and their children.

The sequencing sample was made of blood. The origin of this receptor is a woman aged 40 to 55 in good health.

The CDR3 DNA is TGTGCCACCAGTAGCACCCTAGCGCAAGAGACCCAGTACTTC. Protein product: CATSSTLAQETQYF. This rearrangement joins TRBV15 to TRBJ2-5; D is possibly TRBD2 (6 bases). The CDR3 sequence is 14 residues long. CDR1 and CDR2 from the germline V gene are LNHNV and YYDKDF (reference sequence). Trimming left V 6 bases short and J 2 bases short, with 13 bases between.